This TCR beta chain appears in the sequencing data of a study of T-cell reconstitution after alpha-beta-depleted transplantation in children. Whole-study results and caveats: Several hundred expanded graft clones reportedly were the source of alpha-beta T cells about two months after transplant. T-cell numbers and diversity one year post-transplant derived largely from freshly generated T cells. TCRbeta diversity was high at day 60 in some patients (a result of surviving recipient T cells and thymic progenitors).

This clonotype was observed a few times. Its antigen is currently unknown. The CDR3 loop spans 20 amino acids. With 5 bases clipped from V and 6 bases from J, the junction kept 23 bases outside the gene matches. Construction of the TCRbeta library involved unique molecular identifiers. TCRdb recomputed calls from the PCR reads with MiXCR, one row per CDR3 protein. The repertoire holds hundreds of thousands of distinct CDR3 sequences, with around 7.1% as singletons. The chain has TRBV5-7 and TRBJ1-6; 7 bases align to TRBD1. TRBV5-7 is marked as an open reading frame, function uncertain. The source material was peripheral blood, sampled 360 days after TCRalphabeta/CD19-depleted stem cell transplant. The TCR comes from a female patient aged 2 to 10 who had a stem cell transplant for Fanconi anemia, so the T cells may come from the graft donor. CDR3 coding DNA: TGTGCCAGCAGACCACAAAGGGACAGTATGAGCCTAATACGTAATTCACCCCTCCACTTT. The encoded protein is CASRPQRDSMSLIRNSPLHF.